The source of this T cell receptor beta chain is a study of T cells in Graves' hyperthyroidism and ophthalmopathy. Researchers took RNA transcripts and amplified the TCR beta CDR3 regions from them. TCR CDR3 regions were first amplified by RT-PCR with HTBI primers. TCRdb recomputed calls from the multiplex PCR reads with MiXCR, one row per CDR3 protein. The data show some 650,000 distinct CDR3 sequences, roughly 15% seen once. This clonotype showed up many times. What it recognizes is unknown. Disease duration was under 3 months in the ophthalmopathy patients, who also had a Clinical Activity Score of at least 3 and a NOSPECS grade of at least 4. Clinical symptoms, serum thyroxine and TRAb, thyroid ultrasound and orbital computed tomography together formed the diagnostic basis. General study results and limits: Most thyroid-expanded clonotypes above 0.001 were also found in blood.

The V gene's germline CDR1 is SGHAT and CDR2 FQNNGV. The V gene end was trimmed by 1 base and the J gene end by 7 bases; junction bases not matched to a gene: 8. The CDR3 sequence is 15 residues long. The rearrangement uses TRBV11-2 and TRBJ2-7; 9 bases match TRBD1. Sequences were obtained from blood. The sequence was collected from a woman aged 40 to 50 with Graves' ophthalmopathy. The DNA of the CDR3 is TGTGCCAGCAGCTTAGTTGGGGACAGGGCGGGTGAGCAGTACTTC. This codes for CASSLVGDRAGEQYF.